The count of the clone carrying this T cell receptor (beta chain) is one. This specimen comes from a study of blood T cell repertoires in COVID-19. The wider study: The origin of the acute and convalescent COVID-19 samples was the United States, Italy and Spain. PBMCs, B-cell-depleted T cells, or T cells were the source of the cDNA or gDNA that made up the material.

Authors' analysis steps: Reference gene primer amplification gave estimated nucleated cell counts. Assay used: immunoSEQ multiplex PCR; TCRdb lists only in-frame clones, some missing. V and J calls and clone size are those listed in that table; D and trimming were worked out from the DNA. This sample has under 120,000 clones; roughly 80% occur once, and the top ten carry 20% to 25%. The clonotype originates from an older man with active or convalescent COVID-19. The sample comprised peripheral blood.

CDR3 loop: CASVGVWEETQYF. The CDR3 coding sequence is TGTGCCAGTGTAGGGGTCTGGGAAGAGACCCAGTACTTC. The chain couples TRBV3-1 (or the pseudogene TRBV3-2) to TRBJ2-5, with TRBD1 as a possible D gene (5 bases). Germline values: CDR1 LGHDT, CDR2 YNNKEL (reference sequence). The CDR3 contains 13 residues. The V and J ends lost 9 bases and 3 bases respectively, with 14 bases between them.